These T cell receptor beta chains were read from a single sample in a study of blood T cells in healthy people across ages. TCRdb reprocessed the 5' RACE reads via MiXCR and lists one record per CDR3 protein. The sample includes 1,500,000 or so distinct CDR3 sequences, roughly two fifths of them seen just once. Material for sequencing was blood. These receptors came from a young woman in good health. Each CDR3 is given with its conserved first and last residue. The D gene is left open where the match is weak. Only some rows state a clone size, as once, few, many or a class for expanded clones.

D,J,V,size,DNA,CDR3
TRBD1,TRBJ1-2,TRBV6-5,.,TGTGCCTGCAGTTACACAGGGGCACATGGCTACACCTTC,CACSYTGAHGYTF
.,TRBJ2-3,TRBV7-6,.,TGTGCCAGCAGCCTCCGTGCGCTAACCTTACGCACAGATACGCAGTATTTT,CASSLRALTLRTDTQYF
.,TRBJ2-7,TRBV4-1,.,TGCGCCAGCAGCCAAGTAGGGGGGGGTCTGATTCTGGAGCAGTACTTC,CASSQVGGGLILEQYF
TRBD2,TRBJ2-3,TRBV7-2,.,TGTGCCAGCGGCACCCGACTAGCGGGGGACCTCACAGATACGCAGTATTTT,CASGTRLAGDLTDTQYF
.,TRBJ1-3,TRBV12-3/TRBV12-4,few,TGTGCCAGCGGCTTCCCCTACGGAAACACCATATATTTT,CASGFPYGNTIYF
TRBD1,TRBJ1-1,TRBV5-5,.,TGTGCCAGCAGCCTATCGACAGGGGGGAACACTGAAGCTTTCTTT,CASSLSTGGNTEAFF
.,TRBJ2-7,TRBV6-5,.,TGTGCCAGCAGAGGGACAACGAACTACGAGCAGTACTTC,CASRGTTNYEQYF
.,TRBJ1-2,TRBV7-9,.,TGTGCCAGCAGGGCGTACAGGGGCTACACCTTC,CASRAYRGYTF
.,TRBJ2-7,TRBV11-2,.,TGTGCCAGCAGCTTAGGGCCAGGAAGCACCTACGAGCAGTACTTC,CASSLGPGSTYEQYF
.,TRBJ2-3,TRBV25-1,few,TGTGCCAGCAGTGAAAGGGGAGGCGGGAGCACAGATACGCAGTATTTT,CASSERGGGSTDTQYF
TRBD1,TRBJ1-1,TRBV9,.,TGTGCCAGCAGCGCAGGTCAGGGGGCGGCCTCTGAAGCTTTCTTT,CASSAGQGAASEAFF
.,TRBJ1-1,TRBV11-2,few,TGTGCCAGCAGCCCCTTGCTCGACACTGAAGCTTTCTTT,CASSPLLDTEAFF
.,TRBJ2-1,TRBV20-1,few,TGCAGTGCTAGAGATGCAGGGGTTTCCTACAATGAGCAGTTCTTC,CSARDAGVSYNEQFF
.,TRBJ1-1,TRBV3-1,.,TGTGCCAGCAGCCAGGATAGGAGGTCGAACACTGAAGCTTTCTTT,CASSQDRRSNTEAFF